These T cell receptor beta chains were read from a single sample in a study of blood T cell repertoires in COVID-19. Profiling relied on immunoSEQ multiplex PCR, and the TCRdb table lists in-frame clones only, not all of them. Among roughly 13,000 clones listed, around 89% were seen once. The sequencing sample was made of peripheral blood. These receptor sequences come from a human donor in a cohort sampled during active COVID-19. The CDR3 runs from the conserved cysteine through the conserved F or W. A D gene is named only where the DNA matches it firmly. The listing skips clone size in some rows; elsewhere it reads once, few, many or a size class.

v_call,d_call,j_call,clone_size,cdr3_nt,cdr3_aa
TRBV5-5,.,TRBJ2-7,.,TGTGCCAGCAGCCGTACAGGGACGAACTACGAGCAGTACTTC,CASSRTGTNYEQYF
TRBV5-1,.,TRBJ1-1,.,TGCGCCAGCAGCCCAATACAGGGAATGAACACTGAAGCTTTCTTT,CASSPIQGMNTEAFF
TRBV4-2,TRBD1,TRBJ2-5,.,TGTGCCAGCAGCCAAGATCGAGGGGGCCCAAGGGAGACCCAGTACTTC,CASSQDRGGPRETQYF
TRBV19,.,TRBJ2-1,.,TGTGCCAGTAGTCCCGGCCCGGGAGCGAGGCGTGGTGAGCAGTTCTTC,CASSPGPGARRGEQFF
TRBV29-1,TRBD1,TRBJ1-1,.,TGCAGCGTGAGAGGGGGCGTCAGGGGGAACACTGAAGCTTTCTTT,CSVRGGVRGNTEAFF
TRBV29-1,TRBD1,TRBJ2-3,.,TGCAGCGTCCGACAGGGGATAGATACGCAGTATTTT,CSVRQGIDTQYF
TRBV18,.,TRBJ2-5,.,TGTGCCAGCTCACCGGCTCAAGAGACCCAGTACTTC,CASSPAQETQYF
TRBV7-9,.,TRBJ2-5,.,TGTGCCAGCAGCTTTAGCGGTGATGAGACCCAGTACTTC,CASSFSGDETQYF
TRBV23-1,.,TRBJ2-7,.,TGCGCCAAAGGGGGTCCCTACGAGCAGTACTTC,CAKGGPYEQYF
TRBV3-1/TRBV3-2,.,TRBJ1-3,.,TGTGCCAGCAGCCAAACGGGGATAAGTTCTGGAAACACCATATATTTT,CASSQTGISSGNTIYF
TRBV12-5,.,TRBJ2-1,.,TGTGCTAGTGGTTTGGTCGGGGACTCCGTTTCCTACAATGAGCAGTTCTTC,CASGLVGDSVSYNEQFF
TRBV29-1,.,TRBJ2-7,once,TGCAGCGTTGAAGGGGCAGGGGCCTACGAGCAGTACTTC,CSVEGAGAYEQYF
TRBV24-1,.,TRBJ2-7,.,TGTGCCACCAGTGAACCCGGGGAGCAAGTTTCCTACGAGCAGTACTTC,CATSEPGEQVSYEQYF
TRBV18,TRBD1,TRBJ2-7,.,TGTGCCAGCTCACCACCGTTACAGGGGGTTAACGAGCAGTACTTC,CASSPPLQGVNEQYF
TRBV4-3,.,TRBJ1-2,.,TGCGCCAGCAGCCAAGAACGCTCAGTCTATGGCTACACCTTC,CASSQERSVYGYTF
TRBV25-1,.,TRBJ2-2,.,TGTGCCAGTTCAAGAGGCACCGGGGAGCTGTTTTTT,CASSRGTGELFF
TRBV27,.,TRBJ2-7,.,TGTGCCAGCAGTTCTAGCTCCTACGAGCAGTACTTC,CASSSSSYEQYF
TRBV28,.,TRBJ2-1,.,TGTGCCAGCAGTTTAATAGAATCCTACAATGAGCAGTTCTTC,CASSLIESYNEQFF
TRBV19,.,TRBJ1-5,.,TGTGCCAGTAGTATTTTGGCAGGGGTCCATCAGCCCCAGCATTTT,CASSILAGVHQPQHF
TRBV4-2,.,TRBJ1-2,.,TGTGCCAGCAGCCAAGACCTCCGGACAGCTTACCTAAGTAACTATGGCTACACCTTC,CASSQDLRTAYLSNYGYTF
TRBV3-1/TRBV3-2,.,TRBJ2-5,.,TGTGCCAGCAGCCAAGGTTCGTACCAAGAGACCCAGTACTTC,CASSQGSYQETQYF
TRBV5-1,TRBD1,TRBJ2-7,.,TGCGCCAGGCGGACAGGGGGGGACTACGAGCAGTACTTC,CARRTGGDYEQYF
TRBV6-5,TRBD1,TRBJ1-4,.,TGTGCCAGCAGTAAGGGACAGGGGGGTGAAAAACTGTTTTTT,CASSKGQGGEKLFF
TRBV10-3,.,TRBJ1-4,.,TGTGCCATCAGTGAGCAGGACAGAACTAATGAAAAACTGTTTTTT,CAISEQDRTNEKLFF
TRBV27,TRBD1,TRBJ2-5,.,TGTGCCAGCAGCCGGGGGACAGGGCAAGAGACCCAGTACTTC,CASSRGTGQETQYF
TRBV15,TRBD1,TRBJ1-4,.,TGTGCCACCAGCAGACCGGGACAGGCAAATGAAAAACTGTTTTTT,CATSRPGQANEKLFF
TRBV6-6,.,TRBJ1-5,once,TGTGCCAGCAGTTACTCGGCAGCGTTTGGCAATCAGCCCCAGCATTTT,CASSYSAAFGNQPQHF
TRBV6-5,TRBD1,TRBJ1-5,.,TGTGCCAGCAGTACCAGGGGGCGCGGGCAGCCCCAGCATTTT,CASSTRGRGQPQHF
TRBV5-5,TRBD1,TRBJ1-1,.,TGTGCCAGCAGCTTCAGGGGGGCCACTGAAGCTTTCTTT,CASSFRGATEAFF
TRBV30,.,TRBJ2-3,.,TGTGCCTGTCCCCCTCACGGGAAGATCACAGATACGCAGTATTTT,CACPPHGKITDTQYF
TRBV19,.,TRBJ1-1,large,TGTGCCAGTATGTGGGGGCGAGGTTCCACTGAAGCTTTCTTT,CASMWGRGSTEAFF
TRBV28,.,TRBJ1-1,few,TGTGCCAGCAGTCCGGGAGGGGTGGGCACTGAAGCTTTCTTT,CASSPGGVGTEAFF
TRBV27,TRBD1,TRBJ2-2,.,TGTGCCAGCAATGGACAGGGGACCGGGGAGCTGTTTTTT,CASNGQGTGELFF
TRBV20-1,.,TRBJ2-3,few,TGCAGTGCTAGTGAGATAGCGGCTAGCACAGATACGCAGTATTTT,CSASEIAASTDTQYF
TRBV19,TRBD2,TRBJ2-1,.,TGTGCCAGTAGTGTCACTATAGCGGGAGCACGGGCTGAGCAGTTCTTC,CASSVTIAGARAEQFF
TRBV5-1,TRBD1,TRBJ1-2,.,TGCGCCAGCAGCTTAGGGGGACAGGTCGAGGGCGAAGGCTACACCTTC,CASSLGGQVEGEGYTF
TRBV10-3,.,TRBJ1-4,.,TGTGCCATCAGTGCTGGACAGACTAATGAAAAACTGTTTTTT,CAISAGQTNEKLFF
TRBV6-5,TRBD2,TRBJ2-1,.,TGTGCCAGCAGTTACTGGTCGGGGGGGCCCTATGAGCAGTTCTTC,CASSYWSGGPYEQFF
TRBV6-2/TRBV6-3,.,TRBJ1-4,.,TGTGCCAGCAGTTACCTACAGGGTACTAATGAAAAACTGTTTTTT,CASSYLQGTNEKLFF
TRBV10-3,.,TRBJ2-1,.,TGTGCCATCAGTGGGTCCTCGAGGAATGAGCAGTTCTTC,CAISGSSRNEQFF
TRBV7-6,TRBD1,TRBJ2-7,few,TGTGCCAGCAGCTTGGACAGGGGGCTCAAAGAGCAGTACTTC,CASSLDRGLKEQYF
TRBV19,.,TRBJ1-1,.,TGTGCGAGTACACTCGCGGGGAGGAACACTGAAGCTTTCTTT,CASTLAGRNTEAFF
TRBV3-1/TRBV3-2,TRBD1,TRBJ1-1,.,TGTGCCAGCAGCCAAACCGGGACAGGGGTTTTCTTT,CASSQTGTGVFF
TRBV5-4,.,TRBJ2-5,.,TGTGCCAGCGCCCGAGGGCCACAAGAGACCCAGTACTTC,CASARGPQETQYF
TRBV29-1,TRBD1,TRBJ1-5,.,TGCAGCGCAGGGACAGGGGGCGATCAGCCCCAGCATTTT,CSAGTGGDQPQHF
TRBV7-6,TRBD2,TRBJ2-7,.,TGTGCCAGCAGCCGTGGACTAGCGGGCTACGAGCAGTACTTC,CASSRGLAGYEQYF
TRBV15,TRBD1,TRBJ1-6,.,TGTGCCACCAGCTCCCGGACAGGGATCGAGTCACCCCTCCACTTT,CATSSRTGIESPLHF
TRBV10-3,TRBD1,TRBJ2-6,.,TGTGCCATCAGTTCAGGGGGCGCTGGGGCCAACGTCCTGACTTTC,CAISSGGAGANVLTF
TRBV6-5,.,TRBJ2-2,once,TGTGCCAGCAGTTGGACTCACACCGGGGAGCTGTTTTTT,CASSWTHTGELFF
TRBV10-1,.,TRBJ2-7,.,TGCGCCAGCAGTGAGTCGACTCGTCAGGGTTACGAGCAGTACTTC,CASSESTRQGYEQYF
TRBV24-1,TRBD1,TRBJ1-1,medium-sized,TGTGCCACCCAACCGGGACAGGGAAACACTGAAGCTTTCTTT,CATQPGQGNTEAFF
TRBV11-2,.,TRBJ2-5,once,TGTGCCAGCAGCTTAGATGGGGGGGCAAGAGAGACCCAGTACTTC,CASSLDGGARETQYF